The rows below give T cell receptor beta chains drawn from one sample of a study of T cell responses to AZD1222 COVID-19 vaccine. TCRdb's copy holds only in-frame clones and misses some; the assay was immunoSEQ multiplex PCR. The table records 85,000 to 90,000 clones, 90% of them present only once. This specimen was peripheral blood, taken on day 0 of AZD1222 vaccination. All receptors come from an adult in good health. The CDR3 runs from the conserved cysteine through the conserved F or W. Fields, in order: J gene, D gene, clone size, V gene, CDR3 protein, CDR3 DNA. D genes are given only for firm matches. Size is stated for part of the rows, as once, few or many counts, or as a class when the clone is expanded.

J gene: TRBJ1-1
D gene: TRBD1
clone size: .
V gene: TRBV3-1/TRBV3-2
CDR3 protein: CASSHETGANTEAFF
CDR3 DNA: TGTGCCAGCAGCCACGAAACAGGGGCGAACACTGAAGCTTTCTTT

J gene: TRBJ2-1
D gene: .
clone size: .
V gene: TRBV6-4
CDR3 protein: CASSGGSSDEQFF
CDR3 DNA: TGTGCCAGCAGTGGAGGGTCGTCAGATGAGCAGTTCTTC

J gene: TRBJ1-1
D gene: .
clone size: .
V gene: TRBV24-1
CDR3 protein: CATSDPDSPEAFF
CDR3 DNA: TGTGCCACCAGTGACCCAGACAGTCCTGAAGCTTTCTTT

J gene: TRBJ2-1
D gene: .
clone size: .
V gene: TRBV2
CDR3 protein: CASIWRDLYNEQFF
CDR3 DNA: TGTGCCAGCATTTGGCGGGATCTCTACAATGAGCAGTTCTTC

J gene: TRBJ2-3
D gene: TRBD2
clone size: .
V gene: TRBV7-6
CDR3 protein: CASSQPQVAGRASDTQYF
CDR3 DNA: TGTGCCAGCAGCCAACCCCAAGTAGCCGGGAGGGCCTCAGATACGCAGTATTTT

J gene: TRBJ1-5
D gene: .
clone size: .
V gene: TRBV3-1/TRBV3-2
CDR3 protein: CASSQSDQPQHF
CDR3 DNA: TGTGCCAGCAGCCAAAGTGATCAGCCCCAGCATTTT

J gene: TRBJ1-1
D gene: .
clone size: .
V gene: TRBV10-3
CDR3 protein: CAISSYTEAFF
CDR3 DNA: TGTGCCATCAGTTCGTACACTGAAGCTTTCTTT

J gene: TRBJ2-1
D gene: .
clone size: .
V gene: TRBV19
CDR3 protein: CASSIWRDSQYNEQFF
CDR3 DNA: TGTGCCAGTAGTATTTGGCGGGACAGCCAATACAATGAGCAGTTCTTC

J gene: TRBJ2-7
D gene: TRBD1
clone size: .
V gene: TRBV30
CDR3 protein: CAWSEKRQGAAYEQYF
CDR3 DNA: TGTGCCTGGAGTGAGAAACGCCAGGGGGCTGCCTACGAGCAGTACTTC

J gene: TRBJ1-2
D gene: TRBD1
clone size: .
V gene: TRBV12-3/TRBV12-4
CDR3 protein: CASSGQGYGYTF
CDR3 DNA: TGTGCCAGCAGCGGACAGGGATATGGCTACACCTTC

J gene: TRBJ1-1
D gene: .
clone size: .
V gene: TRBV6-5
CDR3 protein: CASSLTGNQIGFF
CDR3 DNA: TGTGCCAGCAGTTTAACCGGGAACCAGATAGGCTTCTTT

J gene: TRBJ1-6
D gene: .
clone size: .
V gene: TRBV3-1/TRBV3-2
CDR3 protein: CASSPGTGRYNSPLHF
CDR3 DNA: TGTGCCAGCAGCCCGGGGACGGGCCGGTATAATTCACCCCTCCACTTT

J gene: TRBJ1-1
D gene: .
clone size: .
V gene: TRBV7-3
CDR3 protein: CASSLTDNTEAFF
CDR3 DNA: TGTGCCAGCAGCTTAACTGATAACACTGAAGCTTTCTTT

J gene: TRBJ2-2
D gene: TRBD1
clone size: .
V gene: TRBV3-1/TRBV3-2
CDR3 protein: CASITGAWVAGELFF
CDR3 DNA: TGTGCCAGCATCACAGGGGCTTGGGTGGCCGGGGAGCTGTTTTTT

J gene: TRBJ2-3
D gene: TRBD1
clone size: .
V gene: TRBV27
CDR3 protein: CASTGTGLQYF
CDR3 DNA: TGTGCCAGCACCGGGACAGGGTTGCAGTATTTT

J gene: TRBJ2-5
D gene: TRBD1
clone size: .
V gene: TRBV5-1
CDR3 protein: CASSLSPGQGGETQYF
CDR3 DNA: TGCGCCAGCAGCCTCTCCCCGGGACAGGGAGGGGAGACCCAGTACTTC

J gene: TRBJ2-4
D gene: .
clone size: once
V gene: TRBV7-6
CDR3 protein: CASSPREAKNIQYF
CDR3 DNA: TGTGCCAGCAGTCCGCGAGAAGCCAAAAACATTCAGTACTTC

J gene: TRBJ1-2
D gene: .
clone size: .
V gene: TRBV21-1
CDR3 protein: CASSKQAGKGGYTF
CDR3 DNA: TGTGCCAGCAGCAAACAGGCAGGAAAGGGTGGCTACACCTTC

J gene: TRBJ1-1
D gene: TRBD1
clone size: .
V gene: TRBV19
CDR3 protein: CASSWDRVGTEAFF
CDR3 DNA: TGTGCCAGTAGTTGGGACAGGGTGGGCACTGAAGCTTTCTTT

J gene: TRBJ2-1
D gene: .
clone size: .
V gene: TRBV7-9
CDR3 protein: CASSLALEGPEAEQFF
CDR3 DNA: TGTGCCAGCAGCTTAGCACTCGAGGGGCCCGAGGCAGAGCAGTTCTTC

J gene: TRBJ1-5
D gene: .
clone size: .
V gene: TRBV11-2
CDR3 protein: CASSKSANQPQHF
CDR3 DNA: TGTGCCAGCAGCAAAAGCGCGAATCAGCCCCAGCATTTT

J gene: TRBJ2-1
D gene: .
clone size: .
V gene: TRBV7-3
CDR3 protein: CASSYLPAGSYNEQFF
CDR3 DNA: TGTGCCAGCAGCTATCTTCCAGCCGGCTCCTACAATGAGCAGTTCTTC

J gene: TRBJ2-7
D gene: .
clone size: .
V gene: TRBV4-1
CDR3 protein: CASSNSYEQYF
CDR3 DNA: TGCGCCAGCAGTAACTCCTACGAGCAGTACTTC

J gene: TRBJ1-2
D gene: .
clone size: .
V gene: TRBV5-1
CDR3 protein: CASSLEDSYGYTF
CDR3 DNA: TGCGCCAGCAGCTTGGAGGACAGCTATGGCTACACCTTC

J gene: TRBJ2-3
D gene: .
clone size: .
V gene: TRBV28
CDR3 protein: CASSSALLSTDTQYF
CDR3 DNA: TGTGCCAGCAGTTCAGCCCTCCTAAGCACAGATACGCAGTATTTT

J gene: TRBJ2-2
D gene: TRBD1
clone size: once
V gene: TRBV5-1
CDR3 protein: CASSLQGGSRTGELFF
CDR3 DNA: TGCGCCAGCAGCTTGCAAGGGGGCAGTCGGACCGGGGAGCTGTTTTTT

J gene: TRBJ2-2
D gene: .
clone size: .
V gene: TRBV6-4
CDR3 protein: CASSASGGTGELFF
CDR3 DNA: TGTGCCAGCAGTGCCTCCGGGGGCACCGGGGAGCTGTTTTTT

J gene: TRBJ1-6
D gene: .
clone size: .
V gene: TRBV6-5
CDR3 protein: CASSYSSSSPLHF
CDR3 DNA: TGTGCCAGCAGTTACTCATCTAGTTCACCCCTCCACTTT

J gene: TRBJ1-2
D gene: TRBD1
clone size: .
V gene: TRBV7-2
CDR3 protein: CASSLISSPQGASGYTF
CDR3 DNA: TGTGCCAGCAGCTTAATTTCCTCCCCGCAGGGGGCTTCGGGCTACACCTTC

J gene: TRBJ1-3
D gene: TRBD1
clone size: .
V gene: TRBV11-3
CDR3 protein: CASTHRGTGNTIYF
CDR3 DNA: TGTGCCAGCACTCACAGGGGAACCGGAAACACCATATATTTT

J gene: TRBJ2-7
D gene: .
clone size: .
V gene: TRBV10-3
CDR3 protein: CAISVQAAFEQYF
CDR3 DNA: TGTGCCATCAGTGTGCAGGCAGCTTTCGAGCAGTACTTC

J gene: TRBJ2-5
D gene: .
clone size: .
V gene: TRBV18
CDR3 protein: CASSPPSTETQYF
CDR3 DNA: TGTGCCAGCTCACCCCCCTCTACGGAGACCCAGTACTTC

J gene: TRBJ2-5
D gene: TRBD1
clone size: .
V gene: TRBV28
CDR3 protein: CASSLTAGTGGETQYF
CDR3 DNA: TGTGCCAGCAGCCTCACGGCCGGGACAGGAGGAGAGACCCAGTACTTC

J gene: TRBJ2-1
D gene: .
clone size: once
V gene: TRBV9
CDR3 protein: CASSVVTDAGQFF
CDR3 DNA: TGTGCCAGCAGCGTAGTGACGGACGCCGGGCAGTTCTTC

J gene: TRBJ2-7
D gene: .
clone size: .
V gene: TRBV5-1
CDR3 protein: CASRGGWAVHEQYF
CDR3 DNA: TGCGCCAGCAGGGGGGGATGGGCCGTCCACGAGCAGTACTTC

J gene: TRBJ2-7
D gene: .
clone size: few
V gene: TRBV7-2
CDR3 protein: CASSLGTGPTYEQYF
CDR3 DNA: TGTGCCAGCAGCTTAGGGACGGGACCTACCTACGAGCAGTACTTC

J gene: TRBJ2-5
D gene: .
clone size: once
V gene: TRBV24-1
CDR3 protein: CATSVGAQETQYF
CDR3 DNA: TGTGCCACCAGTGTGGGGGCGCAGGAGACCCAGTACTTC

J gene: TRBJ2-1
D gene: .
clone size: .
V gene: TRBV15
CDR3 protein: CATADRFNYNEQFF
CDR3 DNA: TGTGCCACCGCCGACAGGTTCAACTACAATGAGCAGTTCTTC

J gene: TRBJ2-5
D gene: TRBD2
clone size: .
V gene: TRBV6-5
CDR3 protein: CASSYSTSGETQYF
CDR3 DNA: TGTGCCAGCAGTTACTCAACTAGCGGAGAGACCCAGTACTTC

J gene: TRBJ2-5
D gene: .
clone size: .
V gene: TRBV15
CDR3 protein: CATSRKGPAYVTQYF
CDR3 DNA: TGTGCCACCAGCAGAAAGGGACCGGCGTACGTGACCCAGTACTTC

J gene: TRBJ1-1
D gene: .
clone size: .
V gene: TRBV2
CDR3 protein: CASGTHPTNTEAFF
CDR3 DNA: TGTGCCAGCGGGACGCATCCCACGAACACTGAAGCTTTCTTT

J gene: TRBJ1-5
D gene: .
clone size: .
V gene: TRBV5-8
CDR3 protein: CASSSPRRVHQPQHF
CDR3 DNA: TGTGCCAGCAGCTCCCCAAGGAGGGTCCATCAGCCCCAGCATTTT

J gene: TRBJ2-7
D gene: .
clone size: .
V gene: TRBV5-1
CDR3 protein: CASSQGTLSYEQYF
CDR3 DNA: TGCGCCAGCAGCCAAGGGACATTGTCCTACGAGCAGTACTTC

J gene: TRBJ1-2
D gene: .
clone size: .
V gene: TRBV4-1
CDR3 protein: CASSQSPSPGANYGYTF
CDR3 DNA: TGCGCCAGCAGCCAGTCCCCATCCCCGGGGGCTAACTATGGCTACACCTTC

J gene: TRBJ1-3
D gene: .
clone size: .
V gene: TRBV12-3/TRBV12-4
CDR3 protein: CASSSPGSNTIYF
CDR3 DNA: TGTGCCAGCAGTTCGCCAGGGAGTAACACCATATATTTT

J gene: TRBJ1-5
D gene: .
clone size: .
V gene: TRBV19
CDR3 protein: CASTVAAQPQHF
CDR3 DNA: TGTGCCAGTACCGTGGCGGCTCAGCCCCAGCATTTT

J gene: TRBJ1-4
D gene: .
clone size: .
V gene: TRBV5-4
CDR3 protein: CASSLRGQNGKLFF
CDR3 DNA: TGTGCCAGCAGCTTGAGAGGGCAGAACGGAAAACTGTTTTTT

J gene: TRBJ2-3
D gene: TRBD2
clone size: .
V gene: TRBV5-1
CDR3 protein: CASSLDSPAGAADTQYF
CDR3 DNA: TGCGCCAGCAGCTTGGATTCGCCAGCGGGAGCAGCAGATACGCAGTATTTT

J gene: TRBJ2-5
D gene: .
clone size: .
V gene: TRBV29-1
CDR3 protein: CSAQVDTQETQYF
CDR3 DNA: TGCAGCGCTCAAGTGGACACCCAAGAGACCCAGTACTTC

J gene: TRBJ1-2
D gene: TRBD1
clone size: .
V gene: TRBV30
CDR3 protein: CAWSPGTGGGYTF
CDR3 DNA: TGTGCCTGGAGCCCCGGGACAGGAGGAGGCTACACCTTC